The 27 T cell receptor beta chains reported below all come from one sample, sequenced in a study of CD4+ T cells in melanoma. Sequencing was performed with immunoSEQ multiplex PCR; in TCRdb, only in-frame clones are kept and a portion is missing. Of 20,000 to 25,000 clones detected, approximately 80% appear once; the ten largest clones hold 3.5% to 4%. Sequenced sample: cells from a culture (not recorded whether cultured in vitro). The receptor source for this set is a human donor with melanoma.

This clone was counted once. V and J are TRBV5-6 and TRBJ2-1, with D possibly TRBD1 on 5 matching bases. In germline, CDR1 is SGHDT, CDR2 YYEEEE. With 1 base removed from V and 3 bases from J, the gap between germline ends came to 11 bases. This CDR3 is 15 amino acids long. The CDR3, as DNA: TGTGCCAGCAGCTTGTTTGTAGGGGACTACAATGAGCAGTTCTTC. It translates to CASSLFVGDYNEQFF.

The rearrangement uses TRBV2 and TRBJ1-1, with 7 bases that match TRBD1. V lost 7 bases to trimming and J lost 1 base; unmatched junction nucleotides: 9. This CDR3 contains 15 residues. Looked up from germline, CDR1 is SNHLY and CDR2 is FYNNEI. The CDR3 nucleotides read TGTGCCAGCACCACTTTGACAGGGCGGAACACTGAAGCTTTCTTT. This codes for CASTTLTGRNTEAFF. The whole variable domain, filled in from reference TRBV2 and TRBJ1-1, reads EPEVTQTPSHQVTQMGQEVILRCVPISNHLYFYWYRQILGQKVEFLVSFYNNEISEKSEIFDDQFSVERPDGSNFTLKIRSTKLEDSAMYFCASTTLTGRNTEAFFGQGTRLTVV.

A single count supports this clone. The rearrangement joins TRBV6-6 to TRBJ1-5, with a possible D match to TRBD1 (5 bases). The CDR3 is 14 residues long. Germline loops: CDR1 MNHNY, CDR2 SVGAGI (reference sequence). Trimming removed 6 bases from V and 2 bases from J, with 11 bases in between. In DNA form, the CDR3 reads TGTGCCAGCAGCATGGACACTGGCAATCAGCCCCAGCATTTT. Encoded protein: CASSMDTGNQPQHF.

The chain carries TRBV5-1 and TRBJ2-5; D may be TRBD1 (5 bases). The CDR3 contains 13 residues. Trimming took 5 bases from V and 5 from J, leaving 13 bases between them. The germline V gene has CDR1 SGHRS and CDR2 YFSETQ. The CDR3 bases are TGCGCCAGCAGGACAGTGGGGCGGGAGACCCAGTACTTC. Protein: CASRTVGRETQYF.

CDR3 residues: CASSDQRKSGYEQYF. As DNA, the CDR3 is TGTGCCAGCAGTGATCAGAGGAAAAGTGGGTACGAGCAGTACTTC. The rearrangement uses TRBV2 and TRBJ2-7; no reliable D call. Trimming shortened V by 3 bases and J by 4 bases, and 16 bases separated the two germline ends. Germline CDR1 reads SNHLY; CDR2 reads FYNNEI. This CDR3 comprises 15 residues.

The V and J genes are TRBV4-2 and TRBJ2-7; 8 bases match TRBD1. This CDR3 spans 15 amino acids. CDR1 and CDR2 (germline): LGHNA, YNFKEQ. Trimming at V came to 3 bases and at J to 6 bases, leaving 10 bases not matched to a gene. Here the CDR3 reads CASSQRGHRGFEQYF. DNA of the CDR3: TGTGCCAGCAGCCAGCGTGGTCACAGGGGGTTCGAGCAGTACTTC.

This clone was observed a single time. The CDR3 protein is CASRSKAGGFNEQFF. The CDR3 DNA sequence: TGTGCCAGCAGATCGAAAGCGGGGGGGTTCAATGAGCAGTTCTTC. The V call is TRBV11-2, the J call TRBJ2-1; the match to TRBD2 covers 10 bases. Per the germline V gene, CDR1 is SGHAT and CDR2 is FQNNGV. The CDR3 totals 15 residues. V lost 6 bases to trimming and J lost 6 bases; unmatched junction nucleotides: 8.

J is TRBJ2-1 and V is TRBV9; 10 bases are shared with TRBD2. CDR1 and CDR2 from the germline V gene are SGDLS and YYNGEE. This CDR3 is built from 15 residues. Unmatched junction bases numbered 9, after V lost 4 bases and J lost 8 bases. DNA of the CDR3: TGTGCCAGCAGCCCCAGGGAGCGGGGGGGTCATGAGCAGTTCTTC. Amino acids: CASSPRERGGHEQFF.

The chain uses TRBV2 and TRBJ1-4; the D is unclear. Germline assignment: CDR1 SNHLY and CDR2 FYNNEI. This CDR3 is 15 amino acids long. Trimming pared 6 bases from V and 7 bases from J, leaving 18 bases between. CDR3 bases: TGTGCCAGCAGGCCTTCAGAAGTTCCGAGTGAAAAACTGTTTTTT. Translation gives CASRPSEVPSEKLFF.

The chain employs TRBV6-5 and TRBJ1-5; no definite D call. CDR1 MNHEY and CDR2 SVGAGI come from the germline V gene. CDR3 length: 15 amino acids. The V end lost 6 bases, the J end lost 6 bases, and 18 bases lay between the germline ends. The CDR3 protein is CASSPQGGGGQPQHF. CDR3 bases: TGTGCCAGCAGCCCCCAAGGCGGTGGCGGTCAGCCCCAGCATTTT.

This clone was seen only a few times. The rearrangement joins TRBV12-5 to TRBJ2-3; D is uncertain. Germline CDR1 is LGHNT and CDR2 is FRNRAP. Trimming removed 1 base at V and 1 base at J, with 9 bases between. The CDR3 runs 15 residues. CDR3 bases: TGTGCTAGTGGTTTGGGGGGATCCGGCACAGATACGCAGTATTTT. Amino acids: CASGLGGSGTDTQYF. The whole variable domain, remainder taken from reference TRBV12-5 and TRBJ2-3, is DARVTQTPRHKVTEMGQEVTMRCQPILGHNTVFWYRQTMMQGLELLAYFRNRAPLDDSGMPKDRFSAEMPDATLATLKIQPSEPRDSAVYFCASGLGGSGTDTQYFGPGTRLTVL.

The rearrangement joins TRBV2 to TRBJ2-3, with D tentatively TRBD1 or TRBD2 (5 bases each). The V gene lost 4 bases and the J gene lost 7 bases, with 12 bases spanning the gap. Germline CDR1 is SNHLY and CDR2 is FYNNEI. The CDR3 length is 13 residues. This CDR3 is CASSGQGRNTQYF. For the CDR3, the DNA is TGTGCCAGCAGTGGTCAGGGACGTAATACGCAGTATTTT. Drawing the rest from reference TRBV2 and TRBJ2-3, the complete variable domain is EPEVTQTPSHQVTQMGQEVILRCVPISNHLYFYWYRQILGQKVEFLVSFYNNEISEKSEIFDDQFSVERPDGSNFTLKIRSTKLEDSAMYFCASSGQGRNTQYFGPGTRLTVL.

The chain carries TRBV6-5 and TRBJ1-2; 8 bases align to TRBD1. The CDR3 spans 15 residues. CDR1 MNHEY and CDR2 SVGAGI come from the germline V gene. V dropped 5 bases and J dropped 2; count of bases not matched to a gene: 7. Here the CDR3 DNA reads TGTGCCAGCAGTGTTCAAGCAGGGGGCAACTATGGCTACACCTTC. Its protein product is CASSVQAGGNYGYTF.

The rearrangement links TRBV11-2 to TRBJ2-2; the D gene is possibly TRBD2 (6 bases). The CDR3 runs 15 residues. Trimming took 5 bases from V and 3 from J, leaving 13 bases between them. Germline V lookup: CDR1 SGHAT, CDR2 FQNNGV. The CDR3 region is CASSEGTYYTGELFF. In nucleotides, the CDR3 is TGTGCCAGCAGCGAAGGGACTTATTACACCGGGGAGCTGTTTTTT.

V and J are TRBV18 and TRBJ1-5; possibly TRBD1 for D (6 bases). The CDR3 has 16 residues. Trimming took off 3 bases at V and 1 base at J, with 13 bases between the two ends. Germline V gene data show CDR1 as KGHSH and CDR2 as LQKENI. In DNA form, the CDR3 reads TGTGCCAGCTCACCCGACAGGATAGTGAGCAATCAGCCCCAGCATTTT. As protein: CASSPDRIVSNQPQHF.

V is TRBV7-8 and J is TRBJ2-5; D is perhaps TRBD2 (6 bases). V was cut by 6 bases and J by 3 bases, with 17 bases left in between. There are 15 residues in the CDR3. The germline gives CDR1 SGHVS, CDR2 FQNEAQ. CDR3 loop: CASSLFYSGKETQYF. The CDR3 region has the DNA TGTGCCAGCAGTCTCTTTTATAGCGGTAAAGAGACCCAGTACTTC.

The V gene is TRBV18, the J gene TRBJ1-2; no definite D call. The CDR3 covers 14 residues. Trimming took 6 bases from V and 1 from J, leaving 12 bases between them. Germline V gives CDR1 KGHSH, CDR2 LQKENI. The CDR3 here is CASSPAMDNYGYTF. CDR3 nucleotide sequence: TGTGCCAGCTCCCCCGCTATGGATAACTATGGCTACACCTTC. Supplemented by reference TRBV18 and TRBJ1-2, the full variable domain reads NAGVMQNPRHLVRRRGQEARLRCSPMKGHSHVYWYRQLPEEGLKFMVYLQKENIIDESGMPKERFSAEFPKEGPSILRIQQVVRGDSAAYFCASSPAMDNYGYTFGSGTRLTVV.

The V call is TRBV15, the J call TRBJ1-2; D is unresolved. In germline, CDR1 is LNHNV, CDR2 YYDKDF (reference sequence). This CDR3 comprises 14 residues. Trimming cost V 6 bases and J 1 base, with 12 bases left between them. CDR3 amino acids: CATSSSYSNYGYTF. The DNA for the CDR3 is TGTGCCACCAGTTCGTCATACAGTAACTATGGCTACACCTTC.

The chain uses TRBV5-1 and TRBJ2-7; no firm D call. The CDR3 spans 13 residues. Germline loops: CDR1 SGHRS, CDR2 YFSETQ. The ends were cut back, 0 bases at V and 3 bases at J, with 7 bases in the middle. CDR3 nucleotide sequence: TGCGCCAGCAGCTTGGGTCCGGGCTACGAGCAGTACTTC. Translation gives CASSLGPGYEQYF.

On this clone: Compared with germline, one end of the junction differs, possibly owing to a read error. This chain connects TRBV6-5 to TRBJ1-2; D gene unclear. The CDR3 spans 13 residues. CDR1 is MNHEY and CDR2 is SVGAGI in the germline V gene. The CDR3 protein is CAGRLGGDYGYTF. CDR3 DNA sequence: TGTGCCGGCAGGCTTGGCGGGGACTATGGCTACACCTTC.

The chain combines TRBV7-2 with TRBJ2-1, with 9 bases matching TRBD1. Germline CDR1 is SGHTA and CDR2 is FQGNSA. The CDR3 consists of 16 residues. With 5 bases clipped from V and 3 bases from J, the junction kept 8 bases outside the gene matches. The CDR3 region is CASSHPGTGNYNEQFF. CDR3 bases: TGTGCCAGCAGCCACCCCGGGACAGGGAACTACAATGAGCAGTTCTTC.

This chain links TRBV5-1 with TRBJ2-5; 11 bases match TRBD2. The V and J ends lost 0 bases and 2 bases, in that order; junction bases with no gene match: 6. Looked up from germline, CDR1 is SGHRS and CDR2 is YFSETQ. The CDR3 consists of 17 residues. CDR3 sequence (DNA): TGCGCCAGCAGCTTGGCTAGCGGGGGGACCCCTCAAGAGACCCAGTACTTC. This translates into CASSLASGGTPQETQYF.

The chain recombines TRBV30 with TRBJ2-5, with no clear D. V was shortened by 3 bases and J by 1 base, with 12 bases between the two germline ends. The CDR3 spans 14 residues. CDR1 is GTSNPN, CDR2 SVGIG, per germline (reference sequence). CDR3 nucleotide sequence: TGTGCCTGGAGCCGACCGGGCTTCCAAGAGACCCAGTACTTC. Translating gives CAWSRPGFQETQYF.

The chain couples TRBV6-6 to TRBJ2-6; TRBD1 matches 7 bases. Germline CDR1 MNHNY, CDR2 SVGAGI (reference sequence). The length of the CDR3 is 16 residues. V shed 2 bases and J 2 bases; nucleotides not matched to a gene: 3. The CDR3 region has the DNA TGTGCCAGCAGTTACAGAGGGACAGCTGGGGCCAACGTCCTGACTTTC. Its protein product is CASSYRGTAGANVLTF.

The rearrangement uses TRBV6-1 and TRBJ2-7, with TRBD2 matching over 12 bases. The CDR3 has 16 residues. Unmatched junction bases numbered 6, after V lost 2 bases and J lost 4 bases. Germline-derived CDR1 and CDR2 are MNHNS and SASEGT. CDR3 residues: CASSERTSGAFYEQYF. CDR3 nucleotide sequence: TGTGCCAGCAGTGAAAGGACTAGCGGGGCCTTTTACGAGCAGTACTTC.

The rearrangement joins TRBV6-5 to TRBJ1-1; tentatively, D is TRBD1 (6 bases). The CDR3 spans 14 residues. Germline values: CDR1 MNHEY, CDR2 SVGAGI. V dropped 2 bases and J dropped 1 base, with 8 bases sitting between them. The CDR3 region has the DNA TGTGCCAGCAGTTACGGGACACGGAACACTGAAGCTTTCTTT. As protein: CASSYGTRNTEAFF.

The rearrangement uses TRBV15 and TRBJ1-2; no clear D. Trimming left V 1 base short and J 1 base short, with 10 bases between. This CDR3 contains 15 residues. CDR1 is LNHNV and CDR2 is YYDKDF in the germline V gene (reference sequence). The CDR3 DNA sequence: TGTGCCACCAGCAGAGGTCTGAGGATTAACTATGGCTACACCTTC. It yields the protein CATSRGLRINYGYTF.